Listed below are T cell receptor beta chains from one sample, sequenced in a study of blood T cell repertoires in COVID-19. Libraries were prepared by immunoSEQ multiplex PCR; TCRdb keeps only in-frame clonotypes and omits some of them. The data hold roughly 190,000 clones, with 70% to 90% observed a single time. The specimen sequenced was peripheral blood. The receptors here all came from a woman over 75 in a cohort sampled during active or convalescent COVID-19. Both conserved end residues are trimmed from each CDR3.

J gene	V gene	CDR3 protein
TRBJ2-5	TRBV6-5	ASRLAGVGETQY
TRBJ1-2	TRBV2	ASSNGQALGGYT
TRBJ2-3	TRBV5-1	ASSPSFSGRKTDTQY
TRBJ1-5	TRBV18	ASSPVLSAGNQPQH
TRBJ2-2	TRBV7-2	ASSILAANTGELF
TRBJ1-2	TRBV28	ASSLTGANYGYT
TRBJ2-3	TRBV20-1	SASGAGGSDTQY
TRBJ1-4	TRBV4-3	ASSPKGGQANEKLF
TRBJ1-5	TRBV6-5	ASRDGTAGGQPQH
TRBJ2-3	TRBV4-2	ASSQEGLGKTPDTQY
TRBJ2-1	TRBV11-2	ASSLPPWTSGRAYNEQF
TRBJ2-1	TRBV5-8	ASSTGSGKDEQF
TRBJ1-2	TRBV19	ASSWDTANYGYT
TRBJ2-1	TRBV18	ASSPPRDSRGEGQF
TRBJ1-5	TRBV5-1	ASSLGLNQPQH
TRBJ2-3	TRBV5-4	ASSLARGNTDTQY
TRBJ2-1	TRBV5-4	ASSLAGVNEQF
TRBJ2-1	TRBV5-1	ASSPGTSGNTNEQF
TRBJ2-5	TRBV7-7	ASSLNRQAQETQY
TRBJ2-5	TRBV18	ASSTPAGRETQY
TRBJ1-1	TRBV18	ASSPDRDRVNTEAF
TRBJ2-3	TRBV7-9	ASSEGLAGGGTDTQY
TRBJ1-2	TRBV7-2	ASSLGSGQGYGYT
TRBJ2-4	TRBV20-1	SASFVSGTLAKNIQY
TRBJ1-2	TRBV7-9	ASSLETLRANYGYT
TRBJ1-5	TRBV18	ASSPGRVSNQPQH
TRBJ2-5	TRBV7-9	ASSPRLAGGPGRETQY
TRBJ2-2	TRBV11-2	ASSLWRGSAGELF
TRBJ2-5	TRBV19	ASSMTGQETQY
TRBJ1-4	TRBV14	ASSRNRQATNEKLF
TRBJ1-5	TRBV16	ASSQLREQPQH
TRBJ1-1	TRBV19	ASSRPQRAGNTEAF
TRBJ1-3	TRBV27	ASSLGQGRGNTIY
TRBJ2-2	TRBV11-3	ASSLLAGGGPGELF
TRBJ1-1	TRBV2	ASSRSGEGNTEAF
TRBJ2-5	TRBV5-4	ASSLAQQTQETQY
TRBJ2-7	TRBV7-2	ASSSPMAEQY
TRBJ1-3	TRBV18	ASSPPGSGIGNTIY
TRBJ2-1	TRBV5-5	ASSLGPRVNEQF
TRBJ2-5	TRBV11-3	ASSFGLAQETQY
TRBJ2-7	TRBV11-2	ASSLEGMGLGGYEQY
TRBJ1-6	TRBV5-1	ASSPTLNSGGSYNSPLH
TRBJ2-7	TRBV7-7	ASSRGADGPYEQY
TRBJ2-1	TRBV9	ASSPTGGRSGEQF
TRBJ2-1	TRBV1	TSSQELAGGMSHNEQF
TRBJ1-2	TRBV5-1	ASSLETGDYGYT
TRBJ1-5	TRBV7-2	ASSPMQGFSNQPQH
TRBJ2-7	TRBV5-1	ASSQRDRAWEQY
TRBJ1-1	TRBV10-2	ASRPGQGVMNTEAF
TRBJ2-2	TRBV30	AWRLAGRRDGELF
TRBJ1-5	TRBV14	ASSQGGQAHYSNQPQH
TRBJ2-3	TRBV27	ASSFVRTADTQY
TRBJ2-1	TRBV29-1	SVGLAGVVYNEQF